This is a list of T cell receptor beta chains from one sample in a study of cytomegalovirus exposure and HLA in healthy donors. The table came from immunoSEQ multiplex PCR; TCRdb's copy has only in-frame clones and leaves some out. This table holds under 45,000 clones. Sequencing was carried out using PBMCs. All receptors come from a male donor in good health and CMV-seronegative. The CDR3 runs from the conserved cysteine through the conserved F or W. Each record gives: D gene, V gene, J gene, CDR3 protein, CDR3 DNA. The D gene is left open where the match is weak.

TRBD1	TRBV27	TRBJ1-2	CASSSGTGIGYGYTF	TGTGCCAGCAGTTCCGGGACAGGGATCGGCTATGGCTACACCTTC
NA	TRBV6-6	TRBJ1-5	CASSFNRVQPQHF	TGTGCCAGCAGCTTCAACAGGGTACAGCCCCAGCATTTT
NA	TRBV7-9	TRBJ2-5	CASSNRAQETQYF	TGTGCCAGCAGCAACAGGGCCCAAGAGACCCAGTACTTC
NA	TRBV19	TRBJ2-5	CASSFKGVETQYF	TGTGCCAGTAGTTTCAAGGGGGTGGAGACCCAGTACTTC
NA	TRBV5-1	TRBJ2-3	CASSLIQSTDTQYF	TGCGCCAGCAGCTTGATACAGAGCACAGATACGCAGTATTTT
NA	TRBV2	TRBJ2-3	CASSEGWGVADTQYF	TGTGCCAGCAGTGAAGGGTGGGGGGTCGCAGATACGCAGTATTTT
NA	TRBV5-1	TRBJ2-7	CASSLAGSWEQYF	TGCGCCAGCAGCTTGGCAGGGTCCTGGGAGCAGTACTTC
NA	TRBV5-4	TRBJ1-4	CASTPGRGIGEKLFF	TGTGCCAGCACCCCTGGGAGGGGCATCGGGGAAAAACTGTTTTTT
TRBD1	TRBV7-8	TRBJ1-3	CASSPGTGFSGNTIYF	TGTGCCAGCAGCCCGGGGACAGGGTTCTCTGGAAACACCATATATTTT
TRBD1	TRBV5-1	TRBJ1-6	CASSPWTGDSPLHF	TGCGCCAGCAGCCCCTGGACAGGAGATTCACCCCTCCACTTT
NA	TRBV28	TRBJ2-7	CASRVTGTNYEQYF	TGTGCCAGCAGAGTGACAGGAACCAACTACGAGCAGTACTTC